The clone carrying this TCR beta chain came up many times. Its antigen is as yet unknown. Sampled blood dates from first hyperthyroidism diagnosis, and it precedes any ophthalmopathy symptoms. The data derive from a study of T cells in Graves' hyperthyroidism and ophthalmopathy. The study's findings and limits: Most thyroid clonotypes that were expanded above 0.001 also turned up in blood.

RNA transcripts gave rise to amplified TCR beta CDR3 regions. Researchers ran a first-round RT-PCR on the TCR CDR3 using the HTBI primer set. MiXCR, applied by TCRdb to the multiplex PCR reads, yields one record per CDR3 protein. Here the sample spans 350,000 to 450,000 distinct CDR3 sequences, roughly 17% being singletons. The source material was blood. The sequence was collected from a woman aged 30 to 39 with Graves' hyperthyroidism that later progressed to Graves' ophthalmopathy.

This chain's CDR3 is CASSYKEGRRDGYTF. The CDR3 coding sequence is TGTGCCAGCAGTTACAAGGAGGGGCGACGCGATGGCTACACCTTC. The V call is TRBV6-5, the J call TRBJ1-2, with a weak D call TRBD1 (5 bases). The CDR3 contains 15 residues. The V end was cut by 2 bases, the J end by 6 bases, with 16 bases between. CDR1 is MNHEY and CDR2 is SVGAGI in the germline V gene.